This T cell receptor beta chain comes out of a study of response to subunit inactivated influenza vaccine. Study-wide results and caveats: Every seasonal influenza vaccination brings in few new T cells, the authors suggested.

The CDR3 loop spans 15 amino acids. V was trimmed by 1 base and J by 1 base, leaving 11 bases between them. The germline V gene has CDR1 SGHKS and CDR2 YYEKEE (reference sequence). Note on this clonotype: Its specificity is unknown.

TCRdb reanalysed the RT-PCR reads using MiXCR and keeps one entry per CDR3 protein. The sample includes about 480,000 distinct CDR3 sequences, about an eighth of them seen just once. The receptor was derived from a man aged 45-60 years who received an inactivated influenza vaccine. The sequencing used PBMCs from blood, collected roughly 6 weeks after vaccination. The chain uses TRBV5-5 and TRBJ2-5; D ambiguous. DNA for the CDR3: TGTGCCAGCAGCTTGTCGCGGAACCTCCAAGAGACCCAGTACTTC. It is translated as CASSLSRNLQETQYF.